This is a list of T cell receptor beta chains from one sample in a study of shared clonotypes between healthy human individuals. Method: immunoSEQ multiplex PCR; TCRdb's copy keeps in-frame clones and lacks some. The table lists about 2.1 million clones, around 93% of them singletons. The sample was naive CD8+ T cells from PBMCs. The receptors were sampled from a man younger than 35 in good health. Some clones in this sample may be carry-over from other donors' samples. The CDR3 runs from the conserved cysteine through the conserved F or W. Each record gives: clone size, V gene, D gene, J gene, CDR3 protein, CDR3 DNA. D genes are given only for firm matches. Clone size is not always given. Where it is, it says once, few, many or a class for expanded clones.

-	TRBV27	TRBD2	TRBJ2-1	CASSLSSGTSGRLNEQFF	TGTGCCAGCAGTTTATCGTCAGGGACTAGCGGGAGACTGAATGAGCAGTTCTTC
-	TRBV29-1	TRBD1	TRBJ2-1	CSGNRGHEQFF	TGCAGCGGAAACAGGGGACATGAGCAGTTCTTC
-	TRBV19	TRBD1	TRBJ1-5	CATSDRVGGQPQHF	TGTGCCACCTCAGACAGGGTAGGGGGTCAGCCCCAGCATTTT
-	TRBV18	-	TRBJ2-7	CASSPPGFPYEQYF	TGTGCCAGCTCACCACCAGGCTTCCCCTACGAGCAGTACTTC
-	TRBV9	-	TRBJ2-7	CASSVGTGAYEQYF	TGTGCCAGCAGCGTAGGGACGGGAGCCTACGAGCAGTACTTC
-	TRBV10-3	TRBD1	TRBJ2-7	CAISDTPRGTGGGYEQYF	TGTGCCATCAGTGACACCCCGAGAGGGACAGGGGGCGGGTACGAGCAGTACTTC
-	TRBV10-3	TRBD1	TRBJ2-7	CAISDGDRDYEQYF	TGTGCCATCAGTGATGGGGACAGGGACTACGAGCAGTACTTC
few	TRBV9	-	TRBJ2-1	CASSPGRKEQFF	TGTGCCAGCAGCCCGGGGAGGAAGGAGCAGTTCTTC
-	TRBV27	TRBD2	TRBJ2-7	CASSHSSGPLSYEQYF	TGTGCCAGCAGCCACAGTAGCGGGCCCCTCTCCTACGAGCAGTACTTC
once	TRBV7-8	TRBD2	TRBJ2-5	CASSLGLAGSLETQYF	TGTGCCAGCAGCCTGGGACTAGCGGGAAGTTTAGAGACCCAGTACTTC
-	TRBV4-1	TRBD1	TRBJ2-3	CASSQGQGIDTQYF	TGCGCCAGCAGCCAAGGACAGGGGATAGATACGCAGTATTTT
-	TRBV9	-	TRBJ2-7	CASSEGTGAGVGYEQYF	TGTGCCAGCAGCGAAGGAACTGGGGCAGGTGTTGGCTACGAGCAGTACTTC
-	TRBV27	TRBD1	TRBJ1-2	CASSGGQGFWGYTF	TGTGCCAGCAGTGGCGGACAGGGTTTTTGGGGCTACACCTTC
once	TRBV28	TRBD2	TRBJ2-1	CASSLLGLAGYNEQFF	TGTGCCAGCAGTTTACTGGGACTAGCGGGGTACAATGAGCAGTTCTTC
-	TRBV27	-	TRBJ1-3	CASSDGFSGNTIYF	TGTGCCAGCAGCGACGGGTTCTCTGGAAACACCATATATTTT
-	TRBV27	-	TRBJ2-7	CASGTWPGEQYF	TGTGCCAGCGGGACGTGGCCGGGCGAGCAGTACTTC
-	TRBV9	-	TRBJ2-3	CASSVGGGPSYTDTQYF	TGTGCCAGCAGCGTAGGAGGAGGGCCCTCTTACACAGATACGCAGTATTTT
-	TRBV30	TRBD2	TRBJ2-7	CAGKSRGLAGPFTYEQYF	TGTGCCGGGAAGAGCCGGGGACTAGCGGGCCCATTCACCTACGAGCAGTACTTC
-	TRBV19	-	TRBJ1-1	CASSIYGLAEAFF	TGTGCCAGTAGTATTTACGGGTTGGCTGAAGCTTTCTTT
-	TRBV28	TRBD2	TRBJ2-1	CASSQTSGRLGNEQFF	TGTGCCAGCAGTCAGACTAGCGGGAGGCTCGGCAATGAGCAGTTCTTC
-	TRBV15	-	TRBJ2-7	CATSLRSRGYEQYF	TGTGCCACCAGCCTTCGGTCAAGGGGCTACGAGCAGTACTTC
once	TRBV19	-	TRBJ2-1	CASSIVPPGLVYNEQFF	TGTGCCAGTAGTATAGTACCCCCTGGACTGGTCTACAATGAGCAGTTCTTC
-	TRBV28	-	TRBJ1-5	CASSNSPPDLQHF	TGTGCCAGCAGCAACAGCCCACCGGACCTCCAGCATTTT
-	TRBV10-1	-	TRBJ2-1	CASSESGVGTRQFF	TGCGCCAGCAGTGAGTCGGGGGTAGGGACGCGGCAGTTCTTC
-	TRBV14	-	TRBJ2-7	CASSQDQGPYSYEQYF	TGTGCCAGCAGCCAAGATCAGGGGCCCTACTCCTACGAGCAGTACTTC
-	TRBV5-6	TRBD1	TRBJ2-3	CASSFGTGGATDTQYF	TGTGCCAGCAGCTTTGGGACAGGGGGCGCAACAGATACGCAGTATTTT
few	TRBV19	-	TRBJ1-1	CASSPWTEGSTEAFF	TGTGCCAGTAGTCCGTGGACAGAAGGAAGCACTGAAGCTTTCTTT
-	TRBV27	-	TRBJ2-3	CASSTTDTQYF	TGTGCCAGCAGTACTACAGATACGCAGTATTTT
-	TRBV19	TRBD1	TRBJ1-4	CATRQGGKLFF	TGTGCCACTAGACAGGGTGGGAAACTGTTTTTT
-	TRBV7-3	TRBD2	TRBJ2-3	CASSPAGTSGASTDTQYF	TGTGCCAGCAGCCCGGCCGGGACTAGCGGGGCGAGCACAGATACGCAGTATTTT
-	TRBV19	TRBD2	TRBJ2-2	CASRTSGREGVNTGELFF	TGTGCCAGTCGGACTAGCGGGAGAGAAGGGGTCAACACCGGGGAGCTGTTTTTT
-	TRBV5-4	TRBD1	TRBJ1-2	CASSPLDRGADGYTF	TGTGCCAGCAGCCCCCTCGACAGGGGGGCCGATGGCTACACCTTC
-	TRBV4-1	-	TRBJ1-3	CASSQVAGNTIYF	TGCGCCAGCAGCCAAGTTGCTGGAAACACCATATATTTT
-	TRBV28	TRBD1	TRBJ2-7	CASSSGQGYEQYF	TGTGCCAGCAGTTCGGGACAGGGTTACGAGCAGTACTTC
once	TRBV9	-	TRBJ2-7	CASSLGSEGTEQYF	TGTGCCAGCAGCCTAGGGAGCGAGGGAACCGAGCAGTACTTC
-	TRBV28	-	TRBJ1-2	CASSFYQDGYTF	TGTGCCAGCAGTTTTTATCAGGATGGCTACACCTTC
-	TRBV6-5	TRBD1	TRBJ2-7	CASSYSRGTGPYEQYF	TGTGCCAGCAGTTATTCCCGGGGGACAGGGCCCTACGAGCAGTACTTC
-	TRBV7-6	-	TRBJ1-5	CASSSGTGNNQPQHF	TGTGCCAGCAGCTCCGGGACGGGAAATAATCAGCCCCAGCATTTT
-	TRBV4-1	TRBD1	TRBJ2-7	CASSHDRVGDEQYF	TGCGCCAGCAGCCACGACAGGGTGGGCGACGAGCAGTACTTC
-	TRBV18	-	TRBJ2-1	CASSPNLTSLYNEQFF	TGTGCCAGCTCACCAAACCTCACTAGCCTCTACAATGAGCAGTTCTTC
-	TRBV7-9	-	TRBJ1-3	CASSQGPNTYSGNTIYF	TGTGCCAGCAGCCAAGGACCGAACACCTACTCTGGAAACACCATATATTTT
-	TRBV7-6	-	TRBJ2-7	CASSLGGGSYEQYF	TGTGCCAGCAGCTTAGGAGGAGGTTCCTACGAGCAGTACTTC
-	TRBV4-1	TRBD1	TRBJ2-7	CASSQGRDRGHEQYF	TGCGCCAGCAGCCAAGGCCGGGACAGGGGGCATGAGCAGTACTTC
-	TRBV19	-	TRBJ2-7	CASSIAPGPEEQYF	TGTGCCAGTAGTATTGCCCCGGGACCCGAGGAGCAGTACTTC